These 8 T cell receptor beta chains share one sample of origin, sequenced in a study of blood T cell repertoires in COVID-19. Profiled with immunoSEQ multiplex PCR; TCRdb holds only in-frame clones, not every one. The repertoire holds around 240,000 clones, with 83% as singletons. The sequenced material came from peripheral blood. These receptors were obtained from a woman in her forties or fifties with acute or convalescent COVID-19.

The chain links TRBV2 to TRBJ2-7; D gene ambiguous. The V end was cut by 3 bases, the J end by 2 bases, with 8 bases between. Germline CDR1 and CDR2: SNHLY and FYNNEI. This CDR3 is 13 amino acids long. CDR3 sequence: CASSDSITYEQYF. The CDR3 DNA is TGTGCCAGCAGTGACAGTATAACCTACGAGCAGTACTTC.

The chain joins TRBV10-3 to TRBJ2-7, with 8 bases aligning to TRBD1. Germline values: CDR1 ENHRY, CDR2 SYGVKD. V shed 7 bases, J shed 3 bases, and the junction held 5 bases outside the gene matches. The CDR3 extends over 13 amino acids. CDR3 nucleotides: TGTGCCATCACTCAAGGACAGGGCTACGAGCAGTACTTC. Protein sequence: CAITQGQGYEQYF.

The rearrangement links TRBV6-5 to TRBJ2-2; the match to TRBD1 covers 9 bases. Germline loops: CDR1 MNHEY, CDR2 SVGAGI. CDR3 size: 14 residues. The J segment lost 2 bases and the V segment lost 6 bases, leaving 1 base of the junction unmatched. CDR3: CASRDRGNTGELFF. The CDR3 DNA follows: TGTGCCAGCAGGGACAGGGGTAACACCGGGGAGCTGTTTTTT.

This chain's CDR3 is CASRRTGGQETQYF. As DNA, the CDR3 is TGTGCCAGTCGCAGGACAGGGGGCCAAGAGACCCAGTACTTC. The chain has TRBV19 and TRBJ2-5; 10 bases align to TRBD1. CDR1 and CDR2 from the germline V gene are LNHDA and SQIVND (reference sequence). The V and J ends lost 8 bases and 1 base, in that order; junction bases with no gene match: 4. This CDR3 contains 14 residues.

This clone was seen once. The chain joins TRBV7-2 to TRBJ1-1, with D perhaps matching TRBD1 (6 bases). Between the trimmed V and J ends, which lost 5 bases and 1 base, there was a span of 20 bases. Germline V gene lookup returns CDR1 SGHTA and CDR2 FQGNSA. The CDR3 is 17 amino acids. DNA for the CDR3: TGTGCCAGCAGCCCACAACTCCGGGGGGCCTCGAACACTGAAGCTTTCTTT. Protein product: CASSPQLRGASNTEAFF.

This CDR3 is CASSLEGGVGNQPQHF. DNA for the CDR3: TGCGCCAGCAGCCTAGAGGGAGGAGTCGGCAATCAGCCCCAGCATTTT. The chain couples TRBV4-1 to TRBJ1-5; the D is unclear. The CDR3 runs to 16 residues. Germline V gene lookup returns CDR1 MGHRA and CDR2 YSYEKL. Trimming took off 4 bases at V and 2 bases at J, with 15 bases between the two ends.

The CDR3 loop is CASKTGINSPLHF. CDR3 nucleotides: TGTGCCAGCAAGACAGGGATCAATTCACCCCTCCACTTT. The V gene is TRBV7-2, the J gene TRBJ1-6; 7 bases fit TRBD1. This CDR3 is built from 13 residues. The J segment lost 7 bases and the V segment lost 7 bases, leaving 4 bases of the junction unmatched. CDR1 and CDR2 from the germline V gene are SGHTA and FQGNSA. Based on the CDR3 plus reference TRBV7-2 and TRBJ1-6, the full variable domain is GAGVSQSPSNKVTEKGKDVELRCDPISGHTALYWYRQSLGQGLEFLIYFQGNSAPDKSGLPSDRFSAERTGGSVSTLTIQRTQQEDSAVYLCASKTGINSPLHFGNGTRLTVT.

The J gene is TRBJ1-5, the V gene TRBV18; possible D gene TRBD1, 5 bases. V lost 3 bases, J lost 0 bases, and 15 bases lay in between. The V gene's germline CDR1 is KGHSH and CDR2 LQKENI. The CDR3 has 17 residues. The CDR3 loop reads CASSPLGRGHSNQPQHF. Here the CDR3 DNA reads TGTGCCAGCTCACCCCTGGGGAGGGGCCATAGCAATCAGCCCCAGCATTTT.